The present entry profiles one T cell receptor (beta chain) with its context. PCR amplification relied on 60 Vbeta primers (plus 13 Jbeta primers). Sequenced by immunoSEQ multiplex PCR; TCRdb stores in-frame clones only, minus some. The repertoire includes 170,000 or so clones, approximately 81% of them detected once, and 0.35% to 0.45% sits in the top ten. The sample originates from a study of cytomegalovirus exposure and HLA in healthy donors. Germline CDR1 and CDR2: MGHRA and YSYEKL. This CDR3 spans 14 amino acids. Trimming removed 1 base at V and 0 bases at J, with 7 bases between. The source is a boy aged 2 to 9 in good health and CMV-seronegative. The material sequenced was PBMCs. The rearrangement uses TRBV4-1 and TRBJ2-7; D not certain. CDR3 DNA: TGCGCCAGCAGCCAAGTTTTCAGCTCCTACGAGCAGTACTTC. The encoded protein is CASSQVFSSYEQYF.